This TCR beta chain was sequenced for a study of CD8 T cells in Susac syndrome. Between the trimmed V and J ends, which lost 1 base and 5 bases, there was a span of 15 bases. The CDR3 has 15 amino acids. Germline V gene lookup returns CDR1 LGHNA and CDR2 YNFKEQ. RNA in amounts of roughly 0.5 to 1 ug was reverse transcribed with random hexamers. TCRdb ran MiXCR on the immunoSEQ multiplex PCR reads and lists one entry per CDR3 protein. The top ten clones hold about 0.13% of a sample with 150,000 to 200,000 distinct CDR3 sequences, around 94% of them seen once. The receptor was derived from a human donor in good health. The V and J genes are TRBV4-2 and TRBJ2-7; the D is unclear. Sequencing used CD4+ T cells from PBMCs. The CDR3 sequence is CASSQGVQARDEQYF. In nucleotides, the CDR3 is TGTGCCAGCAGCCAAGGGGTCCAAGCTCGGGACGAGCAGTACTTC.